This T cell receptor beta chain was retrieved from a study of OX40 agonist ivuxolimab in advanced cancers. General observations from the study: Clonal expansion by week 6 occurred in CD4+ and CD8+ blood T cells (at 0.1 to 3.0 mg/kg).

The table came from immunoSEQ multiplex PCR; TCRdb's copy has only in-frame clones and leaves some out. The repertoire holds tens of thousands of clones, with around 87% as singletons. Concerning this clone: Its antigen is currently unknown.

Sequenced material: CD4+ or CD8+ T cells sorted from blood, taken in a trial of the OX40 agonist ivuxolimab. This sequence originates from an adult with an advanced solid tumor such as melanoma, head and neck, liver or kidney cancer.

CDR3 sequence (DNA): TGTGCCAGCAGCCACAGGGGGGTCTCGGGCGGAAACACCATATATTTT. Amino acid sequence: CASSHRGVSGGNTIYF. V and J are TRBV5-8 and TRBJ1-3; 8 bases fit TRBD1. J was trimmed by 4 bases and V by 4 bases; bases with no gene match: 10. This CDR3 is built from 16 residues. Per the germline V gene, CDR1 is SGHTS and CDR2 is YDEGEE.